This T cell receptor beta chain was recovered during a study of graft-versus-host responses after intestinal transplantation. TCRdb keeps only in-frame clones here, not all; method: immunoSEQ multiplex PCR. This sample has just under 55,000 clones; about 89% occur once, and the top ten carry around 5.5%. This CDR3 contains 11 residues. V lost 5 bases to trimming and J lost 4 bases, with 3 bases between them. Per germline, CDR1 MNHEY and CDR2 SVGAGI. This rearrangement joins TRBV6-5 to TRBJ1-5; D is unclear. The sample was PBMCs, taken approximately 660 days after intestinal transplant. The receptor was isolated from a human patient who received an intestinal transplant, so some T cells may come from the graft donor. In DNA, the CDR3 is TGTGCCAGCAGTGGGAATCAGCCCCAGCATTTT. The encoded protein is CASSGNQPQHF.